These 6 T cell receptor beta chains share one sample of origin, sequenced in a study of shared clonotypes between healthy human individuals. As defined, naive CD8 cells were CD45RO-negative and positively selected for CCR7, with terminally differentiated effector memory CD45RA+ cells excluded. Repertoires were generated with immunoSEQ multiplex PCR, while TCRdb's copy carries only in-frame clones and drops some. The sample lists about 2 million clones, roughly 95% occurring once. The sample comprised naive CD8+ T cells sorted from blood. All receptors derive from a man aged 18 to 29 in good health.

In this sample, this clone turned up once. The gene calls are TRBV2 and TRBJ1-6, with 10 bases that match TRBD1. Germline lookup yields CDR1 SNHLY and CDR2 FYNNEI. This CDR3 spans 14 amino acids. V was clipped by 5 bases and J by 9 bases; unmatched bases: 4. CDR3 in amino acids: CASSTGQGSSPLHF. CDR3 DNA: TGTGCCAGCAGTACGGGACAGGGGAGTTCACCCCTCCACTTT.

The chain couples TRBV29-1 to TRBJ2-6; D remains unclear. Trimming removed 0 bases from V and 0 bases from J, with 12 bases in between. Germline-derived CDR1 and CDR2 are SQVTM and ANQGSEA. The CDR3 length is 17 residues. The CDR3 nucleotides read TGCAGCGTTGAAGATTTCCCCCGGGTCTCTGGGGCCAACGTCCTGACTTTC. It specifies CSVEDFPRVSGANVLTF.

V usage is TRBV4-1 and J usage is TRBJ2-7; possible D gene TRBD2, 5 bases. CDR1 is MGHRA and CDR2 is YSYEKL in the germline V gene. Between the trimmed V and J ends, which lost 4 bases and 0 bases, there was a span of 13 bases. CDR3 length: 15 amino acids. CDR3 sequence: CASSPRTGNSYEQYF. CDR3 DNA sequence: TGCGCCAGCAGCCCCCGGACTGGTAACTCCTACGAGCAGTACTTC.

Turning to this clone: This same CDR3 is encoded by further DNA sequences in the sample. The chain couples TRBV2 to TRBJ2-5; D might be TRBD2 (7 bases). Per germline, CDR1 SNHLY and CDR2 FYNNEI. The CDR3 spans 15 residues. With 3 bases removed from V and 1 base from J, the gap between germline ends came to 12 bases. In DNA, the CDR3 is TGTGCCAGCAGTGATGGCGGGGGCCCCCAAGAGACCCAGTACTTC. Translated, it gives CASSDGGGPQETQYF.

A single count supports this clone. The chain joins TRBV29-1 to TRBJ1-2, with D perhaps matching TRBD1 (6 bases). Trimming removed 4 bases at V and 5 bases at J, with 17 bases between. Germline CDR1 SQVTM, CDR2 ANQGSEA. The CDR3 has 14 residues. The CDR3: CSVVDEQGYYGYTF. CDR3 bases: TGCAGCGTTGTGGACGAACAGGGTTATTATGGCTACACCTTC.

CDR3 nucleotide sequence: TGTGCCAGCAGCTTACCTGGGTTGGGTAATGAGCAGTTCTTC. The encoded protein is CASSLPGLGNEQFF. The chain employs TRBV11-3 and TRBJ2-1, with D unresolved. The V gene lost 2 bases and the J gene lost 7 bases, with 12 bases spanning the gap. This CDR3 is 14 amino acids long. From germline, CDR1 is SGHNT and CDR2 YENEEA.